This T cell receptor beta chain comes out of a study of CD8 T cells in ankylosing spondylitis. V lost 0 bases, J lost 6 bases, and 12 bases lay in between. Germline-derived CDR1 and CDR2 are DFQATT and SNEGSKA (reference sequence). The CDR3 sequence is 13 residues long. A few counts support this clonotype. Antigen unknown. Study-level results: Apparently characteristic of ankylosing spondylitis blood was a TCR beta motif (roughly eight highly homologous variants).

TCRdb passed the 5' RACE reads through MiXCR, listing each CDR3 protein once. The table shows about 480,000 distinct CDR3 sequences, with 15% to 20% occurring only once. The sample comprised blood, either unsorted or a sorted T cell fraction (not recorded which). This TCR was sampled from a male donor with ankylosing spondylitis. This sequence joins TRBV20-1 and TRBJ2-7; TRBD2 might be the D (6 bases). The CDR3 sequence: CSARDATSSEQYF. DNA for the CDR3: TGCAGTGCTAGAGACGCGACTAGTTCCGAGCAGTACTTC.